This T cell receptor (beta chain) derives from a study of response to subunit inactivated influenza vaccine. TCRdb re-analysed the RT-PCR reads in MiXCR, keeping a single row per CDR3 protein. The sample contains 450,000 to 550,000 distinct CDR3 sequences, about 25% of which appear only once. This clonotype was detected only a few times. The antigen is not known. General study results and limits: Authors proposed each seasonal influenza vaccination draws in few new T cells.

The CDR3 runs 15 residues. Germline V gives CDR1 LNHDA, CDR2 SQIVND (reference sequence). The germline V and J ends were trimmed by 3 bases and 3 bases, with 12 bases remaining between them. Sequencing was performed on CD4+ T cells sorted from PBMCs, taken 4 to 6 days after vaccination. The source is a man aged 50-60 years who received an inactivated influenza vaccine. The chain couples TRBV19 to TRBJ2-1, with D possibly TRBD1 on 6 matching bases. The DNA of the CDR3 is TGTGCCAGTAGTATGAGGAGACAGGTCTACAATGAGCAGTTCTTC. Translated, it gives CASSMRRQVYNEQFF.